By sample fraction, the clone carrying this T cell receptor (beta chain) is medium-sized. Its antigen is still unknown. TCRdb independently ran MiXCR on the RACE reads; one entry per CDR3 protein. This table has over 14,000 distinct CDR3 sequences, over 15% appearing once. CDR1 is SQVTM and CDR2 is ANQGSEA in the germline V gene. The V and J ends lost 2 bases and 1 base respectively, with 14 bases between them. This CDR3 contains 15 residues. Noted time point: patch test 1, 2 weeks after DPC sensitization. Treatment meaning: therapeutic diphenylcyclopropenone sensitization with weekly scalp DPC. Non-pregnant alopecia patients aged 18 to 70, suitable for DPC therapy. Unfractionated whole blood yielded the extracted total RNA. This entry belongs to a study of human T cells and chemical hapten exposure. Overall study findings and caveats: TCRs at a frequency above 1 in 1000 stayed unchanged with DPC sensitization. Expanded TCRs showed more large CDR3 clusters than pre-sensitization or healthy control sets.

Sequenced here: whole blood, sampled in connection with sensitization to the hapten diphenylcyclopropenone (DPC). The sequence derives from a young woman with alopecia areata. Some clones in this sample may be carry-over from other donors' samples. The V gene is TRBV29-1, the J gene TRBJ1-1; TRBD1 is a possible D gene (5 bases). The CDR3 bases are TGCAGCGTTGAAACAGGCATGAGAGGGAACACTGAAGCTTTCTTT. Translated, it gives CSVETGMRGNTEAFF.